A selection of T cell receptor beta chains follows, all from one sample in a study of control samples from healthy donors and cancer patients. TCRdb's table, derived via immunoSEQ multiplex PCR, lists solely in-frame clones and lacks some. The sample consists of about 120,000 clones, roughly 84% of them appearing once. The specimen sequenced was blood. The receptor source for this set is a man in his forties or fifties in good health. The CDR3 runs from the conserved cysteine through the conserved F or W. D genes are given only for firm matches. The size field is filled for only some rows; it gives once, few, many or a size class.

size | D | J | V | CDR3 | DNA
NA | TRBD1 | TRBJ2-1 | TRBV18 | CASSPRTGAYNEQFF | TGTGCCAGCTCACCCAGGACAGGGGCCTACAATGAGCAGTTCTTC
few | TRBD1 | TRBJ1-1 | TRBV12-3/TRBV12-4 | CASSSDREAEAFF | TGTGCCAGCAGTTCCGACAGGGAGGCTGAAGCTTTCTTT
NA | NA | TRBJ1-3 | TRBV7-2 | CASSFSEGPGNTIYF | TGTGCCAGCAGCTTTTCCGAGGGTCCCGGAAACACCATATATTTT
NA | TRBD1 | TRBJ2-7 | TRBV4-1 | CASSRPGQGPYEQYF | TGCGCCAGCAGTAGACCGGGACAGGGACCGTACGAGCAGTACTTC
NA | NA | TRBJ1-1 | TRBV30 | CAWSGGKDSYTEAFF | TGTGCCTGGAGCGGCGGTAAGGACAGCTACACTGAAGCTTTCTTT
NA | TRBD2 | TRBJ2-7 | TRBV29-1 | CSAAGDIAYEQYF | TGCAGCGCAGCGGGGGACATTGCCTACGAGCAGTACTTC
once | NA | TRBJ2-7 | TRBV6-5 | CASSLRDKDYEQYF | TGTGCCAGCAGTCTCCGGGACAAAGACTACGAGCAGTACTTC
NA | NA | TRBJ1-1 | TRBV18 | CASSTGQNTEAFF | TGTGCCAGCTCAACGGGACAGAACACTGAAGCTTTCTTT
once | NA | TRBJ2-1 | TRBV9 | CASSVGGGTYNEQFF | TGTGCCAGCAGCGTAGGAGGGGGAACCTACAATGAGCAGTTCTTC
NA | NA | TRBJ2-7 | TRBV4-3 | CASSQEAGTTDPYEQYF | TGCGCCAGCAGCCAAGAGGCCGGGACAACGGACCCCTACGAGCAGTACTTC
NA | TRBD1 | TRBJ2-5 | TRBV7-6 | CASSSFGTGGRETQYF | TGTGCCAGCAGCTCATTCGGGACAGGGGGGCGAGAGACCCAGTACTTC
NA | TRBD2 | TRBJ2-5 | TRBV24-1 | CATSDRVRGGLETQYF | TGTGCCACCAGTGATAGGGTGCGGGGGGGCCTGGAGACCCAGTACTTC
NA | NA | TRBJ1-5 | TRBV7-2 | CASSSSSVPNQPQHF | TGTGCCAGCAGCTCAAGCTCAGTACCCAATCAGCCCCAGCATTTT
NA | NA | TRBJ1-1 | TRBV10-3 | CATSVGNTEAFF | TGTGCCACTTCGGTGGGGAACACTGAAGCTTTCTTT
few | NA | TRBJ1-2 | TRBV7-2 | CASSLGREDGYTF | TGTGCCAGCAGCTTAGGCAGGGAGGATGGCTACACCTTC
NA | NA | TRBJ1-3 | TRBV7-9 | CASSLVQGTGNTIYF | TGTGCCAGCAGCTTAGTACAGGGAACAGGAAACACCATATATTTT
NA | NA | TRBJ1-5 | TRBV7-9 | CASSPGGSRNQPQHF | TGTGCCAGCAGCCCTGGGGGCAGCCGCAATCAGCCCCAGCATTTT
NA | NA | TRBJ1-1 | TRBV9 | CASSANPPGGAFF | TGTGCCAGCAGCGCCAACCCCCCGGGGGGAGCTTTCTTT
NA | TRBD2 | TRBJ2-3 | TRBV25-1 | CASSDSAGGLTDTQYF | TGTGCCAGCAGTGATTCTGCGGGGGGGCTCACAGATACGCAGTATTTT
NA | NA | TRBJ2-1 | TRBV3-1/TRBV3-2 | CASSRVADYNEQFF | TGTGCCAGCAGTAGGGTAGCGGACTACAATGAGCAGTTCTTC
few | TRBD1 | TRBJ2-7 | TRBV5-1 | CASSLNRGHEQYF | TGCGCCAGCAGCTTGAACAGGGGCCACGAGCAGTACTTC
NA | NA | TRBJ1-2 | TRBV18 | CASSDAGGYGYTF | TGTGCCAGCTCCGACGCCGGGGGATATGGCTACACCTTC
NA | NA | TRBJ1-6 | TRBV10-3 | CAISAGDTFNSPLHF | TGTGCCATCAGTGCGGGGGATACGTTTAATTCACCCCTCCACTTT
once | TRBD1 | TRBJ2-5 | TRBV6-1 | CASSDSGTGGETQYF | TGTGCCAGCAGTGATTCCGGGACAGGGGGCGAGACCCAGTACTTC
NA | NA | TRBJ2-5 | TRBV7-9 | CASSLVYGHGAQYF | TGTGCCAGCAGCTTAGTTTACGGACATGGGGCCCAGTACTTC
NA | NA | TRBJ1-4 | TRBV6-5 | CASSYVQNEKLFF | TGTGCCAGCAGTTACGTGCAAAATGAAAAACTGTTTTTT
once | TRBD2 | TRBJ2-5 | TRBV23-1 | CASSPQGLAPRTQYF | TGCGCCAGCAGTCCCCAGGGACTAGCGCCACGGACCCAGTACTTC
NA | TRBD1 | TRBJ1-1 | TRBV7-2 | CASSHRTGSYTEAFF | TGTGCCAGCAGCCACCGGACAGGGTCATACACTGAAGCTTTCTTT
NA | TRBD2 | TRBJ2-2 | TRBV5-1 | CASRSSGLTNTGELFF | TGCGCCAGCCGATCTAGCGGGTTGACGAACACCGGGGAGCTGTTTTTT
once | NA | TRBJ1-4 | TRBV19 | CASSTRPPARF | TGTGCCAGTAGTACCCGTCCACCGGCCCGTTTT
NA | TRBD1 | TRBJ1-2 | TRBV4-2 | CASSQVGDRGIGYGYTF | TGTGCCAGCAGCCAAGTAGGTGACAGGGGGATCGGCTATGGCTACACCTTC
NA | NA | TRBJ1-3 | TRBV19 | CASSSRDGNTIYF | TGTGCCAGTAGTAGTAGGGATGGAAACACCATATATTTT
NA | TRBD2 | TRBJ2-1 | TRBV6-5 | CASSYPTSGGTEQFF | TGTGCCAGCAGTTATCCGACTAGCGGGGGTACTGAGCAGTTCTTC
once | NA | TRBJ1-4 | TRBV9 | CASSLRGTTYEKLFF | TGTGCCAGCAGCTTAAGAGGCACCACTTATGAAAAACTGTTTTTT
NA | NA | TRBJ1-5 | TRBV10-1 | CASSELVGQPQHF | TGCGCCAGCAGTGAACTGGTTGGACAGCCCCAGCATTTT
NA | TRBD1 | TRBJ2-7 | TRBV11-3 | CASSLTPGGNEQYF | TGTGCCAGCAGCTTAACCCCAGGGGGCAACGAGCAGTACTTC
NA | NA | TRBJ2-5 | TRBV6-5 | CASRVVALQETQYF | TGTGCCAGCAGAGTCGTGGCACTCCAAGAGACCCAGTACTTC
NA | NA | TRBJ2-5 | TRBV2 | CASTLQGGEETQYF | TGTGCCAGCACCCTACAGGGGGGGGAGGAGACCCAGTACTTC
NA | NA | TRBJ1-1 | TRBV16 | CASSQSIYGVGAFF | TGTGCCAGCAGCCAATCTATCTACGGGGTTGGAGCTTTCTTT
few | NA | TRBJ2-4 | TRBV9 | CASSASTSGQTSKNIQYF | TGTGCCAGCAGCGCCTCCACATCTGGACAGACCTCCAAAAACATTCAGTACTTC
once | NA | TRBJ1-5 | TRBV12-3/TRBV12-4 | CASTRGDGRPQHF | TGTGCCAGCACCCGAGGGGACGGAAGACCCCAGCATTTT
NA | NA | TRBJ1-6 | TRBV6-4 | CASSLKPQGPLHF | TGTGCCAGCAGCCTCAAGCCCCAGGGGCCCCTCCACTTT
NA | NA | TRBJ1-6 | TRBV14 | CASSQDLGRVNSPLHF | TGTGCCAGCAGCCAAGATCTAGGCAGGGTTAATTCACCCCTCCACTTT
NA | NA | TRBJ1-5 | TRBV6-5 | CASTRGIESQPQHF | TGTGCCAGCACCCGAGGAATAGAGTCCCAGCCCCAGCATTTT
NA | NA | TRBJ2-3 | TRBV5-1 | CASSLASAADTQYF | TGCGCCAGCAGCTTGGCCTCGGCGGCAGATACGCAGTATTTT
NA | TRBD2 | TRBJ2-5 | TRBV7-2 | CASSLGGLAAQETQYF | TGTGCCAGCAGCTTGGGGGGACTAGCGGCACAAGAGACCCAGTACTTC
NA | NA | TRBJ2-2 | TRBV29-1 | CSVNTENTGELFF | TGCAGCGTTAACACAGAGAACACCGGGGAGCTGTTTTTT
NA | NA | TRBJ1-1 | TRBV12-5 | CASGPFVMNTEAFF | TGTGCTAGTGGTCCCTTCGTCATGAACACTGAAGCTTTCTTT
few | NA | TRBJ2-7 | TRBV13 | CASSLGYYEQYF | TGTGCCAGCAGCTTAGGGTACTACGAGCAGTACTTC
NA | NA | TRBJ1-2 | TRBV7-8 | CASSLGRGTIDGYTF | TGTGCCAGCAGCCTGGGTCGGGGAACGATAGATGGCTACACCTTC
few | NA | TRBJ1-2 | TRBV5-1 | CASSPDQGNGYGYTF | TGCGCCAGCAGCCCGGACCAGGGGAATGGCTATGGCTACACCTTC
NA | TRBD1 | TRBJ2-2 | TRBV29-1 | CSNSGTGGDGELFF | TGCAGCAACTCCGGGACAGGGGGCGACGGGGAGCTGTTTTTT
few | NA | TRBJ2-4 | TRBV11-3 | CASSLVWSAQYF | TGTGCCAGCAGCTTAGTTTGGTCGGCTCAGTACTTC
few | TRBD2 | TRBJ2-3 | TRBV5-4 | CASRRGLAETDTQYF | TGTGCCAGCAGGCGAGGACTAGCGGAGACAGATACGCAGTATTTT
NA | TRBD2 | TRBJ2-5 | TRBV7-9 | CASSPGERGGPETQYF | TGTGCCAGCAGCCCTGGTGAGCGGGGGGGCCCAGAGACCCAGTACTTC